Given below is one T cell receptor beta chain in context. Its antigen is unknown. TCRdb re-called the 5' RACE reads, yielding one record per CDR3 amino acid sequence without DNA. The sample table includes some 450,000 distinct CDR3 sequences. CDR1 and CDR2 (germline): LGHDT, YNNKEL (reference sequence). This CDR3 has 20 residues. The data were obtained in a study of T cells expressing NK-cell markers. Study details: Sorted T-cell subsets CD3+CD56+NKG2C+, CD3+CD56+NKG2C- and CD3+CD56-NKG2C+ were TCR beta-sequenced. There were seven HCMV-seropositive donors and one seronegative donor among the eight sequenced.

General observations from the study: Similarly, these clonotypes led the CD3+CD56-NKG2C+ fraction as well in a handful of donors. Of the CD8+ T cells in more than five donors, roughly 1.0-7.5% belonged to dominant NKG2C+ clonotypes.

This rearrangement joins TRBV3-1 to TRBJ2-6; TCRdb gives TRBD2 as the D gene, but with no DNA this cannot be confirmed. Material: blood T cells: a sorted CD56 or NKG2C T cell subset, CD4+ or CD8+ T cells, or bulk PBMC T cells (not recorded which). The TCR originated in a woman aged 18 to 75 in good health. The CDR3: CASSSSLGGRVRSGANVLTF.